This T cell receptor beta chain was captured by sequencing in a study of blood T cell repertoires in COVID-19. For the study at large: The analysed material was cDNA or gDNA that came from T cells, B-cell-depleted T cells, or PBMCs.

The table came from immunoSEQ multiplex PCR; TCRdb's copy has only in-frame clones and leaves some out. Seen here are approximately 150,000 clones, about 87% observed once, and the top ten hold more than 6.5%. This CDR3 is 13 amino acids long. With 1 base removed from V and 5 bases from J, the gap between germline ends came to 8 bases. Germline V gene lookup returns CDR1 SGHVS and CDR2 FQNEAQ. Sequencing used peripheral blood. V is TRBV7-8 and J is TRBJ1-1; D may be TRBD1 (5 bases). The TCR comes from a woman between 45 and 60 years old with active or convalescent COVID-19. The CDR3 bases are TGTGCCAGCAGCTTAGATGGGGGGACTGAAGCTTTCTTT. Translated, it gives CASSLDGGTEAFF. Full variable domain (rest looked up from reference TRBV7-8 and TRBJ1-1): GAGVSQSPRYKVAKRGQDVALRCDPISGHVSLFWYQQALGQGPEFLTYFQNEAQLDKSGLPSDRFFAERPEGSVSTLKIQRTQQEDSAVYLCASSLDGGTEAFFGQGTRLTVV.